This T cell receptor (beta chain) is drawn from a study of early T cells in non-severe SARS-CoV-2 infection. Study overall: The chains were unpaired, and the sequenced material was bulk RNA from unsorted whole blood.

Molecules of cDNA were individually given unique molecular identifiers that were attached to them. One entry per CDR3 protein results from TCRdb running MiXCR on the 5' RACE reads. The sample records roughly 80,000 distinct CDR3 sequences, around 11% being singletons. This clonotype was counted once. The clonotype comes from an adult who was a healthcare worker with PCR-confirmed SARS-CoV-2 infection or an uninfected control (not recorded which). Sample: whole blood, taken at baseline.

The chain's CDR3 is CSATRQAFAGELFF. The DNA of the CDR3 is TGCAGTGCCACAAGACAGGCCTTTGCCGGGGAGCTGTTTTTT. The V and J genes are TRBV20-1 and TRBJ2-2; a weak D match, TRBD1 (6 bases). The CDR3 covers 14 residues. V lost 6 bases, J lost 6 bases, and 17 bases lay in between. Germline CDR1 is DFQATT and CDR2 is SNEGSKA (reference sequence).